This T cell receptor (beta chain) was observed in a study of radiation and T cells in renal cell carcinoma. The CDR3 length is 15 residues. Per the germline V gene, CDR1 is MNHNS and CDR2 is SASEGT. Trimming took 1 base from V and 6 from J, leaving 13 bases between them. The time point here: blood 4 weeks post-SBRT, at nephrectomy. Treatment reported: 15 Gy SBRT to primary tumor, nephrectomy 4 weeks later. Nephrectomy followed 15 Gy stereotactic body radiation by 4 weeks. After SBRT, blood was collected at 2 and 4 weeks, plus baseline. This renal cell carcinoma was of the clear cell type. This table comes from immunoSEQ multiplex PCR, and its TCRdb copy is limited to in-frame clones, with some not included. Of roughly 58,000 clones listed, about three quarters are singletons.

The sequence derives from a man in his sixties with renal cell carcinoma. Sequences were derived from blood, sampled from a patient whose treatment included radiotherapy and nephrectomy. V usage is TRBV6-1 and J usage is TRBJ1-5; no reliable D call. As DNA, the CDR3 is TGTGCCAGCAGTGAAGGTGGGGAAGGGAGTCAGCCCCAGCATTTT. It encodes CASSEGGEGSQPQHF.